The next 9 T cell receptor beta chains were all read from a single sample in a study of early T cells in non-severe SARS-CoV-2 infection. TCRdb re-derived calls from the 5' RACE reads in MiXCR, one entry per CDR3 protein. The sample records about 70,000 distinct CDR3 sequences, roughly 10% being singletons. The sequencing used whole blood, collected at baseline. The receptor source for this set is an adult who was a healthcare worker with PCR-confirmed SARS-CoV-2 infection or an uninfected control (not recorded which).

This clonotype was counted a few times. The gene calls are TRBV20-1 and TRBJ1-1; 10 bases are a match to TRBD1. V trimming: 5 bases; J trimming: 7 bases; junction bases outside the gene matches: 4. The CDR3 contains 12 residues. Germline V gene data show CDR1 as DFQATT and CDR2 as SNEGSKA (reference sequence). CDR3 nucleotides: TGCAGTGCTGGGACAGGGGTCGATGAAGCTTTCTTT. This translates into CSAGTGVDEAFF.

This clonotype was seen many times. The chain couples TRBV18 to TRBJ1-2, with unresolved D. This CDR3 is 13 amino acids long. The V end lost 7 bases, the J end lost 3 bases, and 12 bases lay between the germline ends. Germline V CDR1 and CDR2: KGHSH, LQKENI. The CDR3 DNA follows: TGTGCCAGCTTGGCCGGGCTTGACTATGGCTACACCTTC. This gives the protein CASLAGLDYGYTF.

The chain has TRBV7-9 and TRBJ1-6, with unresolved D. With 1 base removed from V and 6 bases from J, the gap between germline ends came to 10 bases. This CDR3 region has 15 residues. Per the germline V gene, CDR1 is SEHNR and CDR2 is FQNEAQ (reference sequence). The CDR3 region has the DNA TGTGCCAGCAGCTTAGATGGCAATGCTAATTCACCCCTCCACTTT. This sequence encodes CASSLDGNANSPLHF.

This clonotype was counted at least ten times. CDR3 region: CASSLSSYGQFF. CDR3 coding DNA: TGTGCCAGCAGCTTGTCTAGCTACGGGCAGTTCTTC. The chain recombines TRBV7-9 with TRBJ2-1; a possible D gene is TRBD2 (5 bases). V lost 3 bases and J 12 bases, leaving 12 bases between the germline ends. In germline, CDR1 is SEHNR, CDR2 FQNEAQ (reference sequence). This CDR3 region has 12 residues.

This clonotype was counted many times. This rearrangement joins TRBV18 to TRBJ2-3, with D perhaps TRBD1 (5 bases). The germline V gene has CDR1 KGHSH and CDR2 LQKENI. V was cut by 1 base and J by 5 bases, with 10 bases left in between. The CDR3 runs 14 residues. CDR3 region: CASSPQGSEDTQYF. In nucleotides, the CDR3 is TGTGCCAGCTCACCACAGGGGTCAGAAGATACGCAGTATTTT. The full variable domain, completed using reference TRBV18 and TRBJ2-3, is NAGVMQNPRHLVRRRGQEARLRCSPMKGHSHVYWYRQLPEEGLKFMVYLQKENIIDESGMPKERFSAEFPKEGPSILRIQQVVRGDSAAYFCASSPQGSEDTQYFGPGTRLTVL.

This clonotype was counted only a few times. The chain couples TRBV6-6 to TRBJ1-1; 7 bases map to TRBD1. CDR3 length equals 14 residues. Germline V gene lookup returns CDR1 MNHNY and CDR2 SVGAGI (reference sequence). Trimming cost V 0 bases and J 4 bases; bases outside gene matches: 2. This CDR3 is CASSYSTGSTEAFF. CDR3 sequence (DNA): TGTGCCAGCAGTTACTCGACAGGGTCCACTGAAGCTTTCTTT.

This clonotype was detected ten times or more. CDR3 sequence: CASSQSGSYHNEQFF. The CDR3 coding sequence is TGTGCCAGCAGCCAGAGCGGGAGTTACCACAATGAGCAGTTCTTC. This sequence joins TRBV28 and TRBJ2-1; TRBD2 matches 8 bases. The CDR3 is 15 amino acids. In germline, CDR1 is MDHEN, CDR2 SYDVKM. Trimming at V came to 6 bases and at J to 5 bases, leaving 9 bases not matched to a gene.

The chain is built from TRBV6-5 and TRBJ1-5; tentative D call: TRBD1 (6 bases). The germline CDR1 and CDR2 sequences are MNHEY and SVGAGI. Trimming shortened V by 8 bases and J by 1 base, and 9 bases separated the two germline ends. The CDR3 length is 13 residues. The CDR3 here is CASRGTSNQPQHF. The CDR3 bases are TGTGCCAGCCGAGGGACAAGCAATCAGCCCCAGCATTTT.

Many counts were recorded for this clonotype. The CDR3 spells CASSMGVNEQFF. Here the CDR3 DNA reads TGTGCCAGCAGCATGGGGGTCAATGAGCAGTTCTTC. The chain has TRBV7-3 and TRBJ2-1; either TRBD1 or TRBD2 may supply D (5 bases each). The germline V and J ends were trimmed by 5 bases and 6 bases, with 8 bases remaining between them. Germline values: CDR1 SGHTA, CDR2 FQGTGA. The CDR3 length is 12 residues.